This TCR beta chain was captured by sequencing in a study of resident and recirculating memory T cells in vitiligo. TCRdb keeps only in-frame clones here, not all; method: immunoSEQ multiplex PCR. The table records tens of thousands of clones, approximately 90% of them present only once. Germline CDR1 SNHLY, CDR2 FYNNEI. The CDR3 extends over 14 amino acids. Trimming at V came to 3 bases and at J to 4 bases, leaving 2 bases not matched to a gene. V gene TRBV2 combines with J gene TRBJ1-5; TRBD1 matches 8 bases. The receptor comes from a male donor with vitiligo. Sequencing was performed on blood. The CDR3 DNA is TGTGCCAGCAGTGAGCAGGGGGCGAATCAGCCCCAGCATTTT. This gives the protein CASSEQGANQPQHF.